One sample yielded the 9 T cell receptor beta chains listed below, sequenced in a study of blood T cell repertoires in COVID-19. Generated by immunoSEQ multiplex PCR, the TCRdb table keeps only in-frame clones and is missing some. The table lists fewer than 350,000 clones, approximately 90% of them singletons. Sample: PBMCs or T cells enriched from blood (not recorded which). The source of these receptors is a man between 35 and 55 years old who had been exposed to COVID-19.

V is TRBV5-4 and J is TRBJ1-1, with 9 bases fitting TRBD1. CDR1 is SGHNT, CDR2 YYREEE, per germline (reference sequence). This CDR3 has 15 amino acids. The trim removed 0 bases at V and 3 bases at J, leaving 3 bases unmatched. The DNA for the CDR3 is TGTGCCAGCAGCTTGGGGGGACAGGGAGACACTGAAGCTTTCTTT. Translation: CASSLGGQGDTEAFF.

The J gene is TRBJ1-1, the V gene TRBV7-9; 8 bases map to TRBD1. This CDR3 has 14 residues. The V and J ends lost 3 bases and 3 bases, in that order; junction bases with no gene match: 3. From germline, CDR1 is SEHNR and CDR2 FQNEAQ (reference sequence). CDR3 coding DNA: TGTGCCAGCAGCTTGCCGGGACAGGACACTGAAGCTTTCTTT. Its protein product is CASSLPGQDTEAFF. Variable domain in full (rest from reference TRBV7-9 and TRBJ1-1): DTGVSQNPRHKITKRGQNVTFRCDPISEHNRLYWYRQTLGQGPEFLTYFQNEAQLEKSRLLSDRFSAERPKGSFSTLEIQRTEQGDSAMYLCASSLPGQDTEAFFGQGTRLTVV.

This clone was seen once. The gene calls are TRBV5-1 and TRBJ1-1, with 7 bases that match TRBD1. Germline CDR1 SGHRS, CDR2 YFSETQ. J gave up 0 bases and V 2 bases, and 4 bases lay outside the gene matches. The CDR3 extends over 15 amino acids. The CDR3 DNA reads as TGCGCCAGCAGCTTCTCGACAGGGTTGAACACTGAAGCTTTCTTT. This translates into CASSFSTGLNTEAFF.

This chain joins TRBV9 and TRBJ2-1; 9 nucleotides match TRBD2. Germline trimming cut 3 bases from V and 5 bases from J; bases unmatched to any gene: 6. Germline-derived CDR1 and CDR2 are SGDLS and YYNGEE. The CDR3 extends over 15 amino acids. In DNA form, the CDR3 reads TGTGCCAGCAGCGGTTGGCTAGCGGGAAACAATGAGCAGTTCTTC. It yields the protein CASSGWLAGNNEQFF.

This chain links TRBV7-3 with TRBJ2-2; tentative D call: TRBD1 (6 bases). Germline CDR1 SGHTA, CDR2 FQGTGA. Between the trimmed V and J ends, which lost 5 bases and 4 bases, there was a span of 20 bases. The length of the CDR3 is 17 residues. CDR3 DNA sequence: TGTGCCAGCAGCCCCTCGGGAAGGGGGATAGGCACCGGGGAGCTGTTTTTT. Protein: CASSPSGRGIGTGELFF.

The chain links TRBV6-5 to TRBJ1-4; 9 bases map to TRBD1. The CDR3 totals 14 residues. The V segment lost 5 bases and the J segment 5 bases; nucleotides outside the gene matches: 3. Per germline, CDR1 MNHEY and CDR2 SVGAGI. The CDR3 protein is CASSPGQGNEKLFF. CDR3 coding DNA: TGTGCCAGCAGTCCGGGACAGGGAAATGAAAAACTGTTTTTT.

V gene TRBV4-3 combines with J gene TRBJ2-6; D uncertain. V was cut by 1 base and J by 0 bases, with 13 bases left in between. The germline V gene encodes CDR1 LGHNA and CDR2 YSLEER. The CDR3 is 18 residues long. The CDR3 loop is CASSQAPTGPSGANVLTF. CDR3 in DNA: TGCGCCAGCAGCCAAGCGCCCACGGGTCCCTCTGGGGCCAACGTCCTGACTTTC.

V gene TRBV7-3 combines with J gene TRBJ2-1; a possible D gene is TRBD1 (6 bases). The CDR3 covers 18 residues. Per the germline V gene, CDR1 is SGHTA and CDR2 is FQGTGA. Deletions cut 2 bases from V and 3 bases from J, with 20 bases between. The CDR3 DNA reads TGTGCCAGCAGCTTACTTCCCAACTCAAACAGGGTCTACAATGAGCAGTTCTTC. As protein: CASSLLPNSNRVYNEQFF.

In nucleotides, the CDR3 is TGTGCCAGCAGCGTCCGGGACACCTACGAGCAGTACTTC. Translated, it gives CASSVRDTYEQYF. The chain uses TRBV9 and TRBJ2-7; the D gene is possibly TRBD1 (6 bases). There are 13 residues in the CDR3. Per the germline V gene, CDR1 is SGDLS and CDR2 is YYNGEE. V was pared by 2 bases and J by 2 bases, with 8 bases between. Drawing the rest from reference TRBV9 and TRBJ2-7, the complete variable domain is DSGVTQTPKHLITATGQRVTLRCSPRSGDLSVYWYQQSLDQGLQFLIQYYNGEERAKGNILERFSAQQFPDLHSELNLSSLELGDSALYFCASSVRDTYEQYFGPGTRLTVT.